Listed below are T cell receptor beta chains from one sample, sequenced in a study of beta chain features in type 1 diabetes. Repertoires were generated with immunoSEQ multiplex PCR, while TCRdb's copy carries only in-frame clones and drops some. This sample carries 20,000 to 25,000 clones, 68% of them seen once, and the ten largest clones take 1.1%. Sequenced input: stem cell memory CD4+ T cells from blood. The receptors here all came from a woman aged 40 to 50 with type 1 diabetes. Each CDR3 is given with its conserved first and last residue.

TRBJ1-3 | TRBV5-8 | CASSQDRGGTDGSRNTIYF
TRBJ1-4 | TRBV10-3 | CAISRGVENEKLFF
TRBJ2-7 | TRBV7-9 | CASSHGGRGNYEQYF
TRBJ2-1 | TRBV6-4 | CASSTGTSALGYNEQFF
TRBJ2-1 | TRBV28 | CASSVSGQGYNEQFF
TRBJ2-1 | TRBV9 | CASSVLAGGENEQFF
TRBJ2-3 | TRBV7-9 | CASSPPLTDTQYF
TRBJ2-7 | TRBV7-8 | CASSLERGRKYF
TRBJ2-7 | TRBV7-9 | CASSPWDFYEQYF
TRBJ2-7 | TRBV4-1 | CASSQDGPSYEQYF
TRBJ2-7 | TRBV7-2 | CASSFTRKYEQYF
TRBJ2-3 | TRBV7-2 | CAGGQATDTQYF
TRBJ2-3 | TRBV7-8 | CASSRRTSGSTDTQYF
TRBJ2-7 | TRBV7-2 | CASSLGHLAGGPYEQYF
TRBJ1-6 | TRBV7-2 | CASSSGRQYNSPLHF
TRBJ2-1 | TRBV5-1 | CASSLGPGLATYEQFF
TRBJ1-2 | TRBV28 | CASSLWGGLANYGYTF
TRBJ1-5 | TRBV28 | CASITGERPQHF
TRBJ2-3 | TRBV11-2 | CASSGGAFFTDTQYF
TRBJ2-1 | TRBV6-5 | CASSLDLYNEQFF
TRBJ2-2 | TRBV27 | CASAGGGRRGRGGELFF
TRBJ1-1 | TRBV18 | CASSLEQGGSAFF
TRBJ2-3 | TRBV7-9 | CASSPRTSVSTDTQYF
TRBJ1-6 | TRBV7-2 | CASSFTHTNNSPLHF
TRBJ1-1 | TRBV6-6 | CASSYPPGQMNTEAFF
TRBJ2-7 | TRBV5-1 | CASSSGLAGAGEQYF
TRBJ2-7 | TRBV5-4 | CASSWDRERNF
TRBJ1-1 | TRBV6-5 | CASSGTPFTTEAFF
TRBJ2-5 | TRBV7-9 | CASSPRGRGNTETQYF
TRBJ2-7 | TRBV28 | CASSSGTGGSYEQYF
TRBJ1-5 | TRBV6-5 | CASRKGNQPQHF
TRBJ2-5 | TRBV29-1 | CSVGPSGETQYF